This T cell receptor beta chain was recovered during a study of human T cells and chemical hapten exposure. Overall study: Patch tests applied 0.01% DPC to the upper back and were scored after 6 days.

From germline, CDR1 is SEHNR and CDR2 FQNEAQ (reference sequence). Trimming left V 2 bases short and J 4 bases short, with 8 bases between. The CDR3 length is 14 residues. This clonotype occurred many times. No antigen is known for it. Findings and caveats of the study: It should be noted that donors had alopecia, so their immune response may differ from healthy people's.

Unique molecular identifiers were attached to individual cDNA molecules during library preparation. TCRdb independently ran MiXCR on the RACE reads; one entry per CDR3 protein. Here the sample spans around 42,000 distinct CDR3 sequences, around a tenth being singletons. Regarding time point: patch test 2, 6 weeks after DPC sensitization. Specified treatment: therapeutic diphenylcyclopropenone sensitization with weekly scalp DPC. Extraction of total RNA was performed on unfractionated whole blood. The starting material was whole blood, obtained in connection with sensitization to the hapten diphenylcyclopropenone (DPC). The source is a woman under 40 with alopecia areata. Some clones in this sample may be carry-over from other donors' samples. V usage is TRBV7-9 and J usage is TRBJ1-4, with a possible D match to TRBD1 (5 bases). For the CDR3, the DNA is TGTGCCAGCAGCTTACAGCAGGGTAATGAAAAACTGTTTTTT. Protein: CASSLQQGNEKLFF.